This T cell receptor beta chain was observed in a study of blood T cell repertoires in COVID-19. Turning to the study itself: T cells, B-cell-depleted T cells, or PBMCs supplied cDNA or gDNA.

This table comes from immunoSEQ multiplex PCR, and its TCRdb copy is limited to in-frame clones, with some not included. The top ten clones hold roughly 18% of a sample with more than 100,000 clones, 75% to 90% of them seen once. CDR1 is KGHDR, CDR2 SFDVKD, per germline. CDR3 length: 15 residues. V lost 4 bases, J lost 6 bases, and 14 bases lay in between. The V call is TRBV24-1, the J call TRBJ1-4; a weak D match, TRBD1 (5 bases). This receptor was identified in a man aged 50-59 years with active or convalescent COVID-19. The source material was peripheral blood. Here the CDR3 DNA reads TGTGCCACCAGTGACCCATCACAAGGGGATGAAAAACTGTTTTTT. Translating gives CATSDPSQGDEKLFF.